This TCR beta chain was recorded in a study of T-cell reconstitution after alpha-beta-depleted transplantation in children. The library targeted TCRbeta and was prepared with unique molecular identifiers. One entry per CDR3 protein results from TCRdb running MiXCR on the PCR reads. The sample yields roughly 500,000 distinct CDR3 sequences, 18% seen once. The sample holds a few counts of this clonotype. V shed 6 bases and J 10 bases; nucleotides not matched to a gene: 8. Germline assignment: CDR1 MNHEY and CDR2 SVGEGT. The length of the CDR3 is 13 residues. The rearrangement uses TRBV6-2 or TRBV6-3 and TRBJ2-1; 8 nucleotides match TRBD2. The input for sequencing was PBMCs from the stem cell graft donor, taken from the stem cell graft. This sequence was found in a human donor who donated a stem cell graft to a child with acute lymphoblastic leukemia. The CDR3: CASRVGGRREQFF. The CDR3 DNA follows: TGTGCCAGCAGGGTGGGCGGGAGGCGAGAGCAGTTCTTC.